This entry lists 30 T cell receptor beta chains sequenced from one sample in a study of T cell repertoires in cytomegalovirus infection. TCRdb processed the reads anew with MiXCR; each CDR3 protein has one entry. This sample carries 900,000 to 950,000 distinct CDR3 sequences, about 33% of them seen once, and the ten largest clones take roughly an eighth. These receptors are not linked to any known antigen. Specimen: cultured CD8+ T cells from PBMCs, collected from culture after CMV antigen stimulation. The receptors here all came from a human donor in good health (CMV status not recorded). Some clones in this sample may be carry-over from other donors' samples.

V is TRBV6-2 or TRBV6-3 and J is TRBJ2-6; D is tentatively TRBD1 or TRBD2 (6 bases each). The CDR3 is 16 residues long. Germline V gene sequence: CDR1 MNHEY, CDR2 SVGEGT. Deletions cut 11 bases from V and 2 bases from J, with 19 bases between. The CDR3 loop is CAARGGNNAGANVLTF. In DNA, the CDR3 is TGTGCCGCCAGAGGGGGGAATAATGCTGGGGCCAACGTCCTGACTTTC.

The rearrangement links TRBV12-5 to TRBJ2-1; D call uncertain. This CDR3 spans 12 amino acids. Germline V gene lookup returns CDR1 LGHNT and CDR2 FRNRAP. Trimming took off 5 bases at V and 4 bases at J, with 6 bases between the two ends. The CDR3, as DNA: TGTGCTAGTGGTGAGTCGTACAATGAGCAGTTCTTC. This sequence encodes CASGESYNEQFF.

The genes are TRBV7-9 and TRBJ1-1, with D perhaps TRBD1 (6 bases). V lost 11 bases to trimming and J lost 4 bases, with 14 bases between them. Germline V gene lookup returns CDR1 SEHNR and CDR2 FQNEAQ (reference sequence). This CDR3 spans 12 amino acids. CDR3 sequence (DNA): TGTGCCGGGGGCCACTCGGGCACTGAAGCTTTCTTT. Encoded protein: CAGGHSGTEAFF.

This clonotype was found a few times. The chain carries TRBV6-1 and TRBJ2-1; tentatively, D is TRBD1 or TRBD2 (5 bases each). CDR1 is MNHNS and CDR2 is SASEGT in the germline V gene. The CDR3 runs to 17 residues. The V and J ends lost 7 bases and 4 bases respectively, with 23 bases between them. The CDR3: CASTEWDLSTRYNEQFF. Here the CDR3 DNA reads TGTGCCAGCACCGAATGGGACCTATCCACTCGATACAATGAGCAGTTCTTC.

This sequence joins TRBV2 and TRBJ2-2; TRBD2 might be the D (5 bases). The CDR3 is 13 amino acids. Germline-derived CDR1 and CDR2 are SNHLY and FYNNEI. V lost 8 bases, J lost 9 bases, and 16 bases lay in between. The CDR3 DNA is TGTGCCAGCTATGGAGCGGACGAGAGGGAGCTGTTTTTT. This gives the protein CASYGADERELFF.

This clonotype was counted at least ten times. DNA of the CDR3: TGCGCCAGCAGCTTAGTCGGACACGTGAACACTGAAGCTTTCTTT. Protein: CASSLVGHVNTEAFF. V and J are TRBV5-1 and TRBJ1-1, with D maybe TRBD1 (5 bases). Germline V CDR1 and CDR2: SGHRS, YFSETQ. The V gene lost 2 bases and the J gene lost 0 bases, with 11 bases spanning the gap. The CDR3 spans 15 residues.

This clonotype occurred a few times. The V gene is TRBV9, the J gene TRBJ1-6, with D unresolved. V dropped 4 bases and J dropped 9 bases, with 11 bases sitting between them. Looked up from germline, CDR1 is SGDLS and CDR2 is YYNGEE. This CDR3 has 13 amino acids. CDR3 region: CASSPSQGSPLHF. As DNA, the CDR3 is TGTGCCAGCAGCCCGTCCCAAGGTTCACCCCTCCACTTT.

This chain connects TRBV12-3 or TRBV12-4 to TRBJ2-7; D unresolved. V gave up 6 bases and J gave up 3 bases, with 9 bases separating them. The CDR3 runs 12 residues. CDR3 nucleotides: TGTGCCAGCAGCACTCAATACTACGAGCAGTACTTC. Its protein product is CASSTQYYEQYF.

This clonotype was observed a handful of times. The chain combines TRBV6-2 or TRBV6-3 with TRBJ2-1; tentative D call: TRBD2 (5 bases). The CDR3 has 14 residues. V was pared by 4 bases and J by 2 bases, with 9 bases between. Germline CDR1 MNHEY, CDR2 SVGEGT. The CDR3 sequence: CASSWTDPYNEQFF. In nucleotides, the CDR3 is TGTGCCAGCAGTTGGACTGATCCCTACAATGAGCAGTTCTTC.

This clonotype showed up just once. V and J are TRBV7-4 and TRBJ2-2; D perhaps matches TRBD1 (5 bases). The CDR3 has 15 residues. Germline V gene data show CDR1 as SGHVT and CDR2 as SQSDAQ. V lost 5 bases and J lost 0, with 10 bases in between. CDR3 sequence (DNA): TGTGCCAGCAGCAACAGGAATGCGAACACCGGGGAGCTGTTTTTT. Amino acids: CASSNRNANTGELFF.

J is TRBJ2-1 and V is TRBV6-2 or TRBV6-3; no firm D call. Germline assignment: CDR1 MNHEY and CDR2 SVGEGT. Trimming shortened V by 8 bases and J by 3 bases, and 8 bases separated the two germline ends. The CDR3 spans 12 residues. This CDR3 reads CASQKDYNEQFF. In DNA form, the CDR3 reads TGTGCCAGCCAAAAGGACTACAATGAGCAGTTCTTC.

This clonotype appeared a few times. This chain uses TRBV7-9 with TRBJ1-3; 10 nucleotides line up with TRBD1. The CDR3 loop spans 19 amino acids. The junction had 14 bases not matched to a gene; V was cut back by 5 bases and J by 1 base. CDR1 is SEHNR and CDR2 is FQNEAQ in the germline V gene (reference sequence). In nucleotides, the CDR3 is TGTGCCAGCAGCGGAGGGACGGGACAGGGGTACACGTCTGGAAACACCATATATTTT. It yields the protein CASSGGTGQGYTSGNTIYF.

In its sample, this clonotype was seen a few times. The V gene is TRBV29-1, the J gene TRBJ1-1, with D perhaps matching TRBD1 (5 bases). The ends were cut back, 7 bases at V and 10 bases at J, with 19 bases in the middle. The CDR3 is 12 residues long. Germline V gene lookup returns CDR1 SQVTM and CDR2 ANQGSEA. The CDR3 DNA follows: TGCAGCGCCGGACGGCTGGGGGAGGGAGCTTTCTTT. This codes for CSAGRLGEGAFF.

This clonotype was found a few times. The J gene is TRBJ1-1, the V gene TRBV7-9, with 8 bases lining up with TRBD1. Germline trimming cut 4 bases from V and 6 bases from J; bases unmatched to any gene: 4. CDR1 is SEHNR, CDR2 FQNEAQ, per germline (reference sequence). The CDR3 runs 13 residues. For the CDR3, the DNA is TGTGCCAGCAGCTCCAGGGGGCTTGCTGAAGCTTTCTTT. Amino acids: CASSSRGLAEAFF.

This sequence joins TRBV6-5 and TRBJ2-7, with TRBD1 identical over 9 bases. The CDR3 runs 14 residues. CDR1 is MNHEY, CDR2 SVGAGI, per germline. V lost 5 bases and J lost 4; bases outside the gene matches: 6. CDR3 sequence reads: CASSQTGGEYEQYF. The CDR3 DNA sequence: TGTGCCAGCAGTCAAACAGGGGGCGAGTACGAGCAGTACTTC.

V usage is TRBV7-2 and J usage is TRBJ1-1; D gene ambiguous. The CDR3 extends over 14 amino acids. Germline V CDR1 and CDR2: SGHTA, FQGNSA. V lost 4 bases, J lost 9 bases, and 18 bases lay in between. The DNA of the CDR3 is TGTGCCAGCAGCTCCGCCGGCGAATTGCTTAAAGCTTTCTTT. Amino acids: CASSSAGELLKAFF.

This clonotype was seen a single time. The chain employs TRBV7-6 and TRBJ2-3; D remains unclear. CDR1 is SGHVS, CDR2 FNYEAQ, per germline. V gave up 6 bases and J gave up 2 bases, with 12 bases separating them. This CDR3 contains 14 residues. The CDR3 is CASRSQRSTDTQYF. DNA for the CDR3: TGTGCCAGCAGATCCCAGAGGTCCACAGATACGCAGTATTTT.

The chain combines TRBV12-3 or TRBV12-4 with TRBJ2-7; D might be TRBD2 (5 bases). The CDR3 is 15 residues long. Trimming stripped 1 base from V and 1 base from J, with 11 bases between. CDR3 sequence reads: CASSLVASSSYEQYF. CDR3 coding DNA: TGTGCCAGCAGTTTAGTAGCGTCTTCGTCCTACGAGCAGTACTTC.

This clonotype was picked up many times. As DNA, the CDR3 is TGTGCCAGCAGTCCGGGGCTAGCGGGGACGAAAACAGATACGCAGTATTTT. It specifies CASSPGLAGTKTDTQYF. The rearrangement uses TRBV28 and TRBJ2-3, with TRBD2 identical over 9 bases. Trimming cost V 5 bases and J 3 bases; bases outside gene matches: 12. Germline CDR1 and CDR2: MDHEN and SYDVKM. The CDR3 has 17 residues. Full variable domain (remainder filled in from reference TRBV28 and TRBJ2-3): DVKVTQSSRYLVKRTGEKVFLECVQDMDHENMFWYRQDPGLGLRLIYFSYDVKMKEKGDIPEGYSVSREKKERFSLILESASTNQTSMYLCASSPGLAGTKTDTQYFGPGTRLTVL.

A few counts support this clonotype. The chain is built from TRBV27 and TRBJ1-2; TRBD1 aligns across 7 bases. V shed 7 bases and J 6 bases; nucleotides not matched to a gene: 17. CDR1 and CDR2 from the germline V gene are MNHEY and SMNVEV (reference sequence). The CDR3 runs 16 residues. CDR3 residues: CASNPKGGGALDGYTF. The CDR3 bases are TGTGCCAGCAACCCAAAGGGAGGGGGCGCATTGGATGGCTACACCTTC.

This clonotype was counted between two and nine times. This chain joins TRBV28 and TRBJ2-5; tentative D call: TRBD2 (5 bases). V lost 3 bases and J 2 bases, leaving 13 bases between the germline ends. CDR3 size: 15 residues. The germline gives CDR1 MDHEN, CDR2 SYDVKM. The CDR3, as DNA: TGTGCCAGCAGTTTCTACCGGGCGGGTCAAGAGACCCAGTACTTC. Translated, it gives CASSFYRAGQETQYF.

This rearrangement joins TRBV13 to TRBJ2-2; D call uncertain. With 7 bases removed from V and 4 bases from J, the gap between germline ends came to 10 bases. CDR3 size: 13 residues. The germline CDR1 and CDR2 sequences are PRHDT and FYEKMQ (reference sequence). The CDR3 DNA reads as TGTGCCAGCATGCCCCTGGGCACCGGGGAGCTGTTTTTT. Its protein is CASMPLGTGELFF.

The chain carries TRBV3-1 and TRBJ1-5; TRBD1 is a possible D gene (6 bases). With 2 bases removed from V and 6 bases from J, the gap between germline ends came to 11 bases. The CDR3 loop spans 14 amino acids. Germline V gene lookup returns CDR1 LGHDT and CDR2 YNNKEL (reference sequence). The CDR3 protein is CASSQQGSGQPQHF. DNA for the CDR3: TGTGCCAGCAGCCAACAGGGGTCTGGTCAGCCCCAGCATTTT.

This chain joins TRBV28 and TRBJ1-6, with D unclear. The CDR3 covers 12 residues. Germline V CDR1 and CDR2: MDHEN, SYDVKM. V was clipped by 8 bases and J by 7 bases, with 9 bases between them. In DNA form, the CDR3 reads TGTGCCAGCGGAAGGGAGAATTCACCCCTCCACTTT. Protein: CASGRENSPLHF.

Comment on this clonotype: The germline gene is not matched at one end of the junction; a read error may be the cause. The chain is built from TRBV5-1 and TRBJ1-6; 7 bases map to TRBD1. The CDR3 is made up of 16 amino acids. Germline CDR1 SGHRS, CDR2 YFSETQ. Written as DNA, the CDR3 is TGTGCCAGCAGCTGGACAGGCAGCTCCTATAATTCACCCCTCCACTTT. Translated: CASSWTGSSYNSPLHF.

This clonotype was counted a few times. J is TRBJ2-5 and V is TRBV27, with TRBD1 identical over 10 bases. CDR1 and CDR2 from the germline V gene are MNHEY and SMNVEV (reference sequence). The V gene end was trimmed by 5 bases and the J gene end by 5 bases; junction bases not matched to a gene: 11. The length of the CDR3 is 16 residues. CDR3 nucleotides: TGTGCCAGCAGTCGGCGACAGGGGGCTGTGGTTGAGACCCAGTACTTC. This translates into CASSRRQGAVVETQYF.

In this sample, this clonotype turned up a few times. V usage is TRBV12-5 and J usage is TRBJ2-2, with D possibly matching TRBD2 (6 bases). Per germline, CDR1 LGHNT and CDR2 FRNRAP. Trimming stripped 4 bases from V and 0 bases from J, with 12 bases between. The CDR3 sequence is 16 residues long. The DNA of the CDR3 is TGTGCTAGTGGTTGGCTCGGGACTCCGAACACCGGGGAGCTGTTTTTT. Amino acid sequence: CASGWLGTPNTGELFF.

A remark on this clonotype: Compared with germline, one end of the junction differs, possibly owing to a read error. The V and J genes are TRBV9 and TRBJ2-7; D remains ambiguous. The germline CDR1 and CDR2 sequences are SGDLS and YYNGEE. The CDR3 sequence is 9 residues long. CDR3 region: CASSEPPLF. CDR3 nucleotide sequence: TGTGCCAGCAGCGAGCCCCCACTCTTC.

This chain uses TRBV9 with TRBJ1-2; no clear D. The germline V gene has CDR1 SGDLS and CDR2 YYNGEE. V lost 0 bases to trimming and J lost 0 bases, with 9 bases between them. The CDR3 spans 15 residues. The CDR3 reads CASSVEVSANYGYTF. The CDR3, as DNA: TGTGCCAGCAGCGTAGAGGTTTCAGCTAACTATGGCTACACCTTC.

The genes are TRBV6-6 and TRBJ2-7, with D unresolved. The V end lost 0 bases, the J end lost 2 bases, and 5 bases lay between the germline ends. Germline V lookup: CDR1 MNHNY, CDR2 SVGAGI (reference sequence). The CDR3 length is 13 residues. Here the CDR3 DNA reads TGTGCCAGCAGTTACTCGTCGACCTACGAGCAGTACTTC. Protein: CASSYSSTYEQYF.